Listed below are T cell receptor beta chains from one sample, sequenced in a study of T cell responses to AZD1222 COVID-19 vaccine. Sequencing used immunoSEQ multiplex PCR; TCRdb keeps in-frame clones, though not all of them. This table has over 150,000 clones, 90% appearing once. The sequencing here drew on peripheral blood, taken on day 0 of AZD1222 vaccination. These receptors were taken from an adult in good health. CDR3s include the opening cysteine and the closing phenylalanine or tryptophan. Each record gives: V gene, clone size, J gene, CDR3 protein. Only some rows state a clone size, as once, few, many or a class for expanded clones.

TRBV7-8,.,TRBJ2-2,CASSPQGLSSGELFF
TRBV3-1/TRBV3-2,.,TRBJ1-4,CASSLKTGEGEKLFF
TRBV5-4,.,TRBJ2-2,CASSLPPGGSGELFF
TRBV6-2/TRBV6-3,.,TRBJ1-1,CASSQGRGRWNTEAFF
TRBV10-3,.,TRBJ2-7,CATLPGQGNEQYF
TRBV3-1/TRBV3-2,.,TRBJ1-3,CASSLSAGIDSGNTIYF
TRBV19,.,TRBJ2-7,CASSIDGGGAGGSYEQYF
TRBV19,once,TRBJ1-5,CASSIEEGYIQPQHF
TRBV5-4,once,TRBJ2-1,CASKPETSGRLNEQFF
TRBV6-5,.,TRBJ2-1,CASSYLVGSSYNEQFF
TRBV18,.,TRBJ2-1,CASSPPQGTSGSNEQFF
TRBV4-2,.,TRBJ1-3,CASSPRRGHSGNTIYF
TRBV5-1,.,TRBJ1-6,CASSRQTGTPGNSPLHF
TRBV3-1/TRBV3-2,.,TRBJ2-3,CASSPRLGTDTQYF
TRBV6-5,once,TRBJ2-7,CASIPERGTSGEQYF
TRBV4-1,.,TRBJ2-1,CASSPLGVGGYNEQFF
TRBV11-2,.,TRBJ1-2,CASSQMTGVDGYTF
TRBV6-4,.,TRBJ2-1,CASTGRARSYNEQFF
TRBV6-5,few,TRBJ1-2,CASSYRDSATWGYTF
TRBV30,.,TRBJ2-2,CAWRLAVFTGELFF
TRBV28,once,TRBJ2-7,CASSPLGGAYEQYF
TRBV5-1,.,TRBJ2-7,CASSQPGTPPYEQYF
TRBV12-5,.,TRBJ2-5,CASGLSGTGRSETQYF
TRBV9,.,TRBJ1-1,CASSSDTEAFF
TRBV28,.,TRBJ1-4,CASGPGGKSRDRKLFF
TRBV30,.,TRBJ1-2,CAWDRSNYGYTF
TRBV7-2,.,TRBJ1-2,CASSLVPVTYGYTF
TRBV28,.,TRBJ2-5,CASSSPNRGWGQETQYF
TRBV21-1,once,TRBJ1-5,CASSKVSRTGVDQPQHF
TRBV4-1,.,TRBJ2-6,CASSLRTPGAPGANVLTF
TRBV7-9,.,TRBJ1-6,CASTKSSGVNSPLHF
TRBV7-2,.,TRBJ1-4,CASSLDGTGVLFF
TRBV5-1,.,TRBJ1-6,CASSLATANSPLHF
TRBV18,.,TRBJ2-7,CASSPQGAGYYEQYF
TRBV7-9,.,TRBJ2-6,CASSRGVKSPPGANVLTF
TRBV6-1,once,TRBJ2-7,CASSVPPGASSYEQYF
TRBV7-2,.,TRBJ1-2,CASSSSLGTGSYGYTF
TRBV15,.,TRBJ1-5,CATSGGQGRSNQPQHF
TRBV5-5,.,TRBJ1-6,CASSLVTGLGSPLHF
TRBV28,.,TRBJ1-5,CASTPVGGRGNQPQHF
TRBV19,.,TRBJ1-4,CASSTPGQGGEKLFF
TRBV28,.,TRBJ1-4,CASSFRTGQGQKLFF
TRBV7-3,.,TRBJ2-1,CASSWGDSSYNEQFF
TRBV18,.,TRBJ1-6,CASSPARVGNSPLHF
TRBV3-1/TRBV3-2,.,TRBJ2-3,CASSQQRLAGTDTQYF
TRBV2,.,TRBJ1-5,CASRAGTGGAQPQHF
TRBV28,.,TRBJ1-3,CASSLEFVSSGNTIYF
TRBV5-1,.,TRBJ2-1,CASSSLAGAYNEQFF